The clone carrying this T cell receptor (beta chain) was seen only a few times. The antigen remains unidentified. These data are taken from a study of T cells after yellow fever vaccination. At the level of the study: Researchers used SMART-Seq v4 Ultra Low Input to prepare fractions that had low cell numbers.

Study observations and caveats: Abundant clonotypes from the bulk population could contaminate FACS-sorted repertoires.

The CDR3 spans 16 residues. The V and J ends lost 4 bases and 5 bases, in that order; junction bases with no gene match: 10. Germline CDR1 and CDR2: SGHNT and YYREEE (reference sequence). One entry per CDR3 protein results from TCRdb running MiXCR on the 5' RACE reads. The sample holds more than 350,000 distinct CDR3 sequences, 11% seen once. This chain uses TRBV5-4 with TRBJ2-5; 11 bases map to TRBD1. This TCR was recovered from a young man who received the YFV17D yellow fever vaccine. Sequenced material: PBMCs, taken on the day of the first yellow fever vaccination. CDR3 region: CASSPHGGQGAETQYF. The CDR3 DNA sequence: TGTGCCAGCAGCCCCCACGGAGGACAGGGGGCTGAGACCCAGTACTTC.